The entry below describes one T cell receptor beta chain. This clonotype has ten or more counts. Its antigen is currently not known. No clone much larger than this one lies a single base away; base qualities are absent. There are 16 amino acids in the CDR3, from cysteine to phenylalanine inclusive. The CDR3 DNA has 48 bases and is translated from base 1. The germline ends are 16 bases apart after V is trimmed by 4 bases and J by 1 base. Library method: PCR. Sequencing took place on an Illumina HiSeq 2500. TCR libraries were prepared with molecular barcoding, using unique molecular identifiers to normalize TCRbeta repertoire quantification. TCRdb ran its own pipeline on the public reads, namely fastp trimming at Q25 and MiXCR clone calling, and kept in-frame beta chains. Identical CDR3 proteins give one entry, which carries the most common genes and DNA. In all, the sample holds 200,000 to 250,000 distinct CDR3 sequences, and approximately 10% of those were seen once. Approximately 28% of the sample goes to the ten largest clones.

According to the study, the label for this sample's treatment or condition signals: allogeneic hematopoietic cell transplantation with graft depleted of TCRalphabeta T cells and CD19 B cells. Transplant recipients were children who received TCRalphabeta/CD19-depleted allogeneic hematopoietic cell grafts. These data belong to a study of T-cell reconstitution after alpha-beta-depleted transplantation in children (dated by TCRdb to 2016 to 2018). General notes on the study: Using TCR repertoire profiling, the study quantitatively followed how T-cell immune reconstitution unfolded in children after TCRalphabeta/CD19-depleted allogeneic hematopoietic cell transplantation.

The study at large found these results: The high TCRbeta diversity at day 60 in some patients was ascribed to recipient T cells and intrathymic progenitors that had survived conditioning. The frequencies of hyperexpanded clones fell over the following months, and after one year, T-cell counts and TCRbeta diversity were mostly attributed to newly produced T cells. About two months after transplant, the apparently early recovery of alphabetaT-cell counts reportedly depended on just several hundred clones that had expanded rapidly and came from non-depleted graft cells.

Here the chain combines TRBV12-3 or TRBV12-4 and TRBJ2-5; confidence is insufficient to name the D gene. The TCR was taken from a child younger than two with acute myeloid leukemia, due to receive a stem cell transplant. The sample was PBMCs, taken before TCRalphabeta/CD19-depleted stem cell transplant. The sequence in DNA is TGTGCCAGCAGTTCCTATGGGGTATTGGGCCAAGAGACCCAGTACTTC. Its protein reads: CASSSYGVLGQETQYF.